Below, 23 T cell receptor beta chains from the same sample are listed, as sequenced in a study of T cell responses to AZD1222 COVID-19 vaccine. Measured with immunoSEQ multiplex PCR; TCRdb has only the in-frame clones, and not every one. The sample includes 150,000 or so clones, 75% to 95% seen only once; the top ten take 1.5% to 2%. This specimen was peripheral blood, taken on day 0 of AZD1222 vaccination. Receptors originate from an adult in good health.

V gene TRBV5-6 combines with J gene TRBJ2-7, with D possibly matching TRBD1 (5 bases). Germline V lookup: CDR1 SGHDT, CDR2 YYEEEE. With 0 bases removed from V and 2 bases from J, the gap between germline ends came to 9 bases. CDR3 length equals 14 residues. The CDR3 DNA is TGTGCCAGCAGCTTGGGGACAAGGACCTACGAGCAGTACTTC. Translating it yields CASSLGTRTYEQYF.

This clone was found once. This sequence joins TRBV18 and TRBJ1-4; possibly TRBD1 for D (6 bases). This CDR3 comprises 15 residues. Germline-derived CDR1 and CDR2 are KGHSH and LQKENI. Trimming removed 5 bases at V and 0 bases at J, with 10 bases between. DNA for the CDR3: TGTGCCAGCTCAGCGGGACAAGCAACTAATGAAAAACTGTTTTTT. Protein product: CASSAGQATNEKLFF. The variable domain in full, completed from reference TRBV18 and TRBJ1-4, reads NAGVMQNPRHLVRRRGQEARLRCSPMKGHSHVYWYRQLPEEGLKFMVYLQKENIIDESGMPKERFSAEFPKEGPSILRIQQVVRGDSAAYFCASSAGQATNEKLFFGSGTQLSVL.

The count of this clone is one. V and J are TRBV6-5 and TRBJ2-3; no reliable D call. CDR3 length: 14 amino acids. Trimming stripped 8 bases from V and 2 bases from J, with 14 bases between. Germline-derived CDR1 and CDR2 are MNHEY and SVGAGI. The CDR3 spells CASQLLGTTDTQYF. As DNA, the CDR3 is TGTGCCAGCCAACTTCTAGGTACCACAGATACGCAGTATTTT.

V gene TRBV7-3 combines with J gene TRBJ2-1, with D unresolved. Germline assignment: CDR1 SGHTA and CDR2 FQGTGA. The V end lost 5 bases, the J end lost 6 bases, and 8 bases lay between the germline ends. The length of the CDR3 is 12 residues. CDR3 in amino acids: CASSSPGNEQFF. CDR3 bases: TGTGCCAGCAGCAGCCCCGGCAATGAGCAGTTCTTC.

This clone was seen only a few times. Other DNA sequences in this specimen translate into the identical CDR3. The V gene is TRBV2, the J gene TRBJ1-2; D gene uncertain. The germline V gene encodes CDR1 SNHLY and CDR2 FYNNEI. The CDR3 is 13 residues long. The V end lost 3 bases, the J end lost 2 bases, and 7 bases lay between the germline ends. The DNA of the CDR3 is TGTGCCAGCAGTGAGGAGGGAAACTATGGCTACACCTTC. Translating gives CASSEEGNYGYTF.

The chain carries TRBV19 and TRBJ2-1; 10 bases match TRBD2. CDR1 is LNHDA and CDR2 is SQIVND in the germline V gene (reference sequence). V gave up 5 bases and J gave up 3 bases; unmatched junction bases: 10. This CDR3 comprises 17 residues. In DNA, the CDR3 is TGTGCCAGTAGTCTTCATGGAGCGGGAGGGGTCTACAATGAGCAGTTCTTC. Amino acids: CASSLHGAGGVYNEQFF.

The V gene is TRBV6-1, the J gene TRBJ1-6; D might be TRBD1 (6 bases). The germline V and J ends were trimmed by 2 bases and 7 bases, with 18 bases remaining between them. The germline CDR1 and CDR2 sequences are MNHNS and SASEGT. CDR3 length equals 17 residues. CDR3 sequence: CASSEQPPGVGNSPLHF. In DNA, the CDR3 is TGTGCCAGCAGTGAACAACCCCCAGGGGTCGGAAATTCACCCCTCCACTTT.

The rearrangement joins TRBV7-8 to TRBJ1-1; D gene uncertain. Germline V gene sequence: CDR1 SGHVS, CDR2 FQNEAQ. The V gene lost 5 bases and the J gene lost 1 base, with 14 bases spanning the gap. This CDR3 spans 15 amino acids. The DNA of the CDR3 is TGTGCCAGCAGCCTAAACCTACAACAGAACACTGAAGCTTTCTTT. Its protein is CASSLNLQQNTEAFF.

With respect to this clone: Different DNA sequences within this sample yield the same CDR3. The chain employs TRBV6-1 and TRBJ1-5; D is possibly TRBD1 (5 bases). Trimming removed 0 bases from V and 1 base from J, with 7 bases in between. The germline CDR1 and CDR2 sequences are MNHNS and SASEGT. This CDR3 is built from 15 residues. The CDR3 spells CASSEAGVSNQPQHF. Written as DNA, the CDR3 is TGTGCCAGCAGTGAAGCAGGGGTGAGCAATCAGCCCCAGCATTTT.

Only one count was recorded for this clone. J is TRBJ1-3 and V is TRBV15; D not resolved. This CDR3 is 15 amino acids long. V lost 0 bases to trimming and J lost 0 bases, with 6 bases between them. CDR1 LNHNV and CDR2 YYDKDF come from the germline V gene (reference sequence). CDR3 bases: TGTGCCACCAGCAGAGACGTCTACTCTGGAAACACCATATATTTT. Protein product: CATSRDVYSGNTIYF. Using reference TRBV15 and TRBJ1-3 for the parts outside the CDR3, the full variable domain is DAMVIQNPRYQVTQFGKPVTLSCSQTLNHNVMYWYQQKSSQAPKLLFHYYDKDFNNEADTPDNFQSRRPNTSFCFLDIRSPGLGDTAMYLCATSRDVYSGNTIYFGEGSWLTVV.

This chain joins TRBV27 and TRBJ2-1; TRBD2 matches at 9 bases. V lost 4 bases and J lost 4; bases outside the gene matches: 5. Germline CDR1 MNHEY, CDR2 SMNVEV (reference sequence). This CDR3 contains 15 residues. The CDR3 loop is CASSYSGSYYNEQFF. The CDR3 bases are TGTGCCAGCAGTTATAGCGGGAGTTATTACAATGAGCAGTTCTTC.

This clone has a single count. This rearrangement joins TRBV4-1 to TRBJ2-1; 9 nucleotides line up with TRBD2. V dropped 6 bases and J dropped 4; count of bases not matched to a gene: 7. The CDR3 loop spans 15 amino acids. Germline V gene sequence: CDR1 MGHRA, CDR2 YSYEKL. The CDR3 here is CASSPLGLAYNEQFF. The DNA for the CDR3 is TGCGCCAGCAGTCCCTTGGGACTAGCTTACAATGAGCAGTTCTTC.

CDR3: CASSKQEGGNQPQHF. The CDR3 DNA reads TGTGCCAGCAGTAAACAGGAAGGAGGCAATCAGCCCCAGCATTTT. The rearrangement uses TRBV6-5 and TRBJ1-5, with D possibly being TRBD1 (5 bases). With 5 bases removed from V and 2 bases from J, the gap between germline ends came to 13 bases. Germline-derived CDR1 and CDR2 are MNHEY and SVGAGI. The CDR3 consists of 15 residues.

As DNA, the CDR3 is TGTGCCAGTAGTATTGCGAGGGGGAAAGGGGCCAACGTCCTGACTTTC. It yields the protein CASSIARGKGANVLTF. The V gene is TRBV19, the J gene TRBJ2-6, with D perhaps matching TRBD1 (6 bases). Trimming removed 3 bases from V and 4 bases from J, with 13 bases in between. The CDR3 contains 16 residues. Germline CDR1 reads LNHDA; CDR2 reads SQIVND (reference sequence).

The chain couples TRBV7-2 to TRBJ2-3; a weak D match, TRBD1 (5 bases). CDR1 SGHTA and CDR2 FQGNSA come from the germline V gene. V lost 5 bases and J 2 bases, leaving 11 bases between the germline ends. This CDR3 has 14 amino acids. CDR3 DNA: TGTGCCAGCAGCCCAGGGCCGCCCACAGATACGCAGTATTTT. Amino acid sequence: CASSPGPPTDTQYF.

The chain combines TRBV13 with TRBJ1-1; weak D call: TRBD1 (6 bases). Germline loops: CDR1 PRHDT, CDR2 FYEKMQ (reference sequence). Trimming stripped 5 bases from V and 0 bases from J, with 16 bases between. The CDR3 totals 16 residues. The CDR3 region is CASSRRRGLMNTEAFF. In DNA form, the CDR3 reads TGTGCCAGCAGCCGACGGCGGGGGCTAATGAACACTGAAGCTTTCTTT.

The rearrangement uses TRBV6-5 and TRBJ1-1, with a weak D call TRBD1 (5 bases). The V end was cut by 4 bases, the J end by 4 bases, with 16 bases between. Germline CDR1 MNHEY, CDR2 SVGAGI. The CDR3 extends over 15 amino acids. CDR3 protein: CASSFSRRGRTEAFF. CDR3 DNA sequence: TGTGCCAGCAGTTTCTCGAGGAGGGGTCGCACTGAAGCTTTCTTT.

CDR3 in amino acids: CSVEMVLMNTEAFF. As DNA, the CDR3 is TGCAGCGTTGAAATGGTCTTAATGAACACTGAAGCTTTCTTT. The chain is built from TRBV29-1 and TRBJ1-1; no clear D gene. This CDR3 is 14 amino acids long. V lost 2 bases to trimming and J lost 0 bases, with 10 bases between them. Germline CDR1 is SQVTM and CDR2 is ANQGSEA.

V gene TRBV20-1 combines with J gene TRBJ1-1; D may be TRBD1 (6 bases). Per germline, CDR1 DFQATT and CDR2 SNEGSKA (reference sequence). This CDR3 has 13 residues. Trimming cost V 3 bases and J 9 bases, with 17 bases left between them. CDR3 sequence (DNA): TGCAGTGCTAGTTTGTCCGGACAGAGCAAAGCTTTCTTT. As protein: CSASLSGQSKAFF.

CDR3 sequence (DNA): TGTGCCAGCAGACCCCCGGAGGAACTTCCCCTCTACGAGCAGTACTTC. This sequence encodes CASRPPEELPLYEQYF. The chain combines TRBV28 with TRBJ2-7, with TRBD2 as a possible D gene (5 bases). The germline V gene encodes CDR1 MDHEN and CDR2 SYDVKM. With 6 bases removed from V and 3 bases from J, the gap between germline ends came to 21 bases. The CDR3 runs 16 residues.

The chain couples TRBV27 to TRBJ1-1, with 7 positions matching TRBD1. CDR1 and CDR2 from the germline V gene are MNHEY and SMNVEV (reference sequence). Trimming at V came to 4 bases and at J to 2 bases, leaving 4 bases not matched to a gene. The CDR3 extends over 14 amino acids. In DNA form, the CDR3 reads TGTGCCAGCAGTTCGTGGGACAGCAACACTGAAGCTTTCTTT. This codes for CASSSWDSNTEAFF.

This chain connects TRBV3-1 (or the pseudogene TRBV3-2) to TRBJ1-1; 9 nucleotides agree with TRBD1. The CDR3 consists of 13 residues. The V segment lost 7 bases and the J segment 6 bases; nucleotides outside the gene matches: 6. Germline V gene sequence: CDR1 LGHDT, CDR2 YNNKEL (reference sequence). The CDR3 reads CASTRDREAEAFF. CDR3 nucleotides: TGTGCCAGCACTCGGGACAGGGAGGCTGAAGCTTTCTTT.

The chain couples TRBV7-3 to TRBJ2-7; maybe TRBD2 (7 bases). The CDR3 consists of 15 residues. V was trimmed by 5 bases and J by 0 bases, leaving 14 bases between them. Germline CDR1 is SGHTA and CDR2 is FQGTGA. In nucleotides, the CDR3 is TGTGCCAGCAGCCCAAGGGGGGGAAGCTCCTACGAGCAGTACTTC. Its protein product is CASSPRGGSSYEQYF. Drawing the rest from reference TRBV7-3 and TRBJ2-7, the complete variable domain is GAGVSQTPSNKVTEKGKYVELRCDPISGHTALYWYRQSLGQGPEFLIYFQGTGAADDSGLPNDRFFAVRPEGSVSTLKIQRTERGDSAVYLCASSPRGGSSYEQYFGPGTRLTVT.